This T cell receptor (beta chain) was profiled in a study of post-analysis software for immune sequencing data (dated by TCRdb to 2014 to 2015). Study-level background: The recorded disease courses included relapsing-remitting, secondary progressive and progressive-relapsing multiple sclerosis, and some patients had no subtype annotation. The patient repertoires were set against eleven to twelve previously published healthy control repertoires from donors whose ages ranged from about 6 to 25 years. A subset of samples was prepared in parallel using single-end sample barcoding, then pooled and co-amplified after Illumina adapter ligation. The investigation overall reported the following: Direct clustering with F measure showed strong co-clustering of samples prepared in the same batch, prompting a batch-effect correction. Significantly higher frequencies in patients than in controls were found for five or six TRBV segments, including TRBV5-6, TRBV5-1 and TRBV20-1. Normalized Chao1 diversity was significantly lower in multiple sclerosis patients than controls, suggesting substantial peripheral T-cell clonal expansion. The multiple sclerosis patient group was slightly younger than the control group.

V is pruned by 3 bases and J by 12 bases, leaving 12 bases of the junction without a gene match. Per the germline V gene, KGHDR is the CDR1 and SFDVKD is the CDR2. Spanning cysteine to phenylalanine, the CDR3 consists of 15 amino acids. CDR3 DNA is the only sequence kept; it has 45 bases, read in frame from the first base. TCR beta repertoires were profiled from peripheral blood of approximately 13 young patients with multiple sclerosis to demonstrate the VDJtools post-analysis software. The patients with multiple sclerosis were children and adolescents between about 6 and 15 years of age. Library generation was performed with PCR. The instrument was an Illumina HiSeq 2500. Unique molecular identifiers were incorporated into TCR beta cDNA libraries to reduce PCR and sequencing biases. Per 1 to 10 million input T cells, around 500,000 cDNA molecules were obtained, such that each molecule approximated one T cell. The patient libraries were prepared and sequenced using the same protocol as the earlier healthy control dataset. Samples belonging to the same batch were prepared together, multiplexed and sequenced on a shared HiSeq lane. In the paper's pipeline: Raw barcoded reads were processed with MIGEC, and single-read molecular identifier groups were discarded before consensus assembly and CDR3 extraction. VDJtools was used for post-analysis of the clonotype tables, and diversity was normalized by down-sampling every dataset to the size of the smallest sample. In repertoire overlap clustering, CDR3 amino acid sequences, but not nucleotide sequences, were matched to correct batch-related cross-sample contamination. TCRdb reworked the public reads: Q25 trimming with fastp, MiXCR clone assembly, productive beta chains retained. Rows matching on CDR3 protein sequence are summarized as one entry with the most common DNA and genes. What appears here as the V and J calls and clone size reflects TCRdb's work, not the paper's. The sample table shows approximately 570,000 distinct CDR3 sequences, and roughly 45% are seen once. Together, the top ten hold approximately 1.7% of the sample.

Note on this clonotype: What this receptor recognizes is not known. Base qualities were left out, and no much larger clone turns up one base away.

Rearrangement joined TRBV24-1 to TRBJ2-1; 8 central bases correspond to TRBD2. The source material was blood. The TCR sequence derives from a girl aged 5-17 years with multiple sclerosis. The CDR3 is CATSDTKQEREWQFF. At the DNA level, the sequence is TGTGCCACCAGTGATACTAAACAAGAGCGGGAGTGGCAGTTCTTC.